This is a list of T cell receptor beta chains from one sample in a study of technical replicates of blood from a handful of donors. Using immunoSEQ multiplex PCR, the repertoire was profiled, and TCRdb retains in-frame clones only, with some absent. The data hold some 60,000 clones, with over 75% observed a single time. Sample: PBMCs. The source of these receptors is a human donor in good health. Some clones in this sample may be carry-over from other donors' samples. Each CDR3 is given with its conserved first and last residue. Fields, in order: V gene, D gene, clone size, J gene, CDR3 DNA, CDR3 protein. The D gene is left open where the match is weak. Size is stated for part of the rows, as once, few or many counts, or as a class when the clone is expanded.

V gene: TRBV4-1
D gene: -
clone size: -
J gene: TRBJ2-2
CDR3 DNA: TGCGCCAGCAGCCAACGGGAAGGTCCGATGGAGCTGTTTTTT
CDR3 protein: CASSQREGPMELFF

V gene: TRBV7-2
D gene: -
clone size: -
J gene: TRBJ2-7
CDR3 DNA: TGTGCCAGCAGCTCTACAGGTGGGGGGTACGAGCAGTACTTC
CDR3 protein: CASSSTGGGYEQYF

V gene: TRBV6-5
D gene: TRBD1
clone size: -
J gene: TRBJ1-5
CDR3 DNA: TGTGCCAGCAGTGCACAGGGGACCAATCAGCCCCAGCATTTT
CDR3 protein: CASSAQGTNQPQHF

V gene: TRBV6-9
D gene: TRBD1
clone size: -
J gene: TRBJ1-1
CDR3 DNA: TGTGCCAGCAGTTCCCCGACAGGGAGAAACACTGAAGCTTTCTTT
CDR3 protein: CASSSPTGRNTEAFF

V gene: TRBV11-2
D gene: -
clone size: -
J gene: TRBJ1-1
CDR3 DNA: TGTGCCAGCAGCTTAGTCCAGGGCACTGAAGCTTTCTTT
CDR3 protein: CASSLVQGTEAFF

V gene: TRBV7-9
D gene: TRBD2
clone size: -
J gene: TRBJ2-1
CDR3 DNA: TGTGCCAGCAGCATCGGGAGGGCGGGCGGCAATGAGCAGTTCTTC
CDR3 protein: CASSIGRAGGNEQFF

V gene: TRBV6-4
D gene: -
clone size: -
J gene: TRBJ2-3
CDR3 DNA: TGTGCCAGCAGAGGAGCGGCAACTAGCACAGATACGCAGTATTTT
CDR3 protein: CASRGAATSTDTQYF

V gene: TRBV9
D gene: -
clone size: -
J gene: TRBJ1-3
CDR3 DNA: TGTGCCAGCAGGTGGGTAGACACGACTGGAAACACCATATATTTT
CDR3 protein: CASRWVDTTGNTIYF

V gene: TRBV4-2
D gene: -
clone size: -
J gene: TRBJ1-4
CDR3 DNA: TGTGCCAGCAGCCCGGGGTCAACTAATGAAAAACTGTTTTTT
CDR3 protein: CASSPGSTNEKLFF

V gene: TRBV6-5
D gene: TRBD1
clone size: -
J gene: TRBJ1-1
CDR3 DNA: TGTGCCAGCAGGCCCCCCGACAGGGCTAACACTGAAGCTTTCTTT
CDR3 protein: CASRPPDRANTEAFF

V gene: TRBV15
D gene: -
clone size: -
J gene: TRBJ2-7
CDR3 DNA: TGTGCCACCAGCAGAGATAAAAACTACGAGCAGTACTTC
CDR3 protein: CATSRDKNYEQYF

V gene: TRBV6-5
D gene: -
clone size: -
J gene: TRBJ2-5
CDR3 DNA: TGTGCCAGCAGTTACTCGCGGTTGGGCCAAGAGACCCAGTACTTC
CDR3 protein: CASSYSRLGQETQYF

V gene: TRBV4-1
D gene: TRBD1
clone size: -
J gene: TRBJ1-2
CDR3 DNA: TGCGCCAGCAGCCGGCTTCTGACAGGGGGCTATGGCTACACCTTC
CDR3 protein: CASSRLLTGGYGYTF

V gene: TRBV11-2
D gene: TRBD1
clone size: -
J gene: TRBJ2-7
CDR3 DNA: TGTGCCAGCAGCTTTACAGGGGAATCCTACGAGCAGTACTTC
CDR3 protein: CASSFTGESYEQYF

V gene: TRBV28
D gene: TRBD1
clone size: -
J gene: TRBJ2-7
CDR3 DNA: TGTGCCAGCACTTTCGCAACAGGGGGTAAGCAGTACTTC
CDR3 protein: CASTFATGGKQYF

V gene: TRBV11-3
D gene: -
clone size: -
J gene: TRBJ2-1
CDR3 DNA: TGTGCCAGCAGCTTAGCAGGGTTCGACAATGAGCAGTTCTTC
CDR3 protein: CASSLAGFDNEQFF

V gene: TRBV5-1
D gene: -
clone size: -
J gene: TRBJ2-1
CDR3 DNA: TGCGCCAGCAGCGTAACTAGGTCCCCCTACAATGAGCAGTTCTTC
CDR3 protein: CASSVTRSPYNEQFF

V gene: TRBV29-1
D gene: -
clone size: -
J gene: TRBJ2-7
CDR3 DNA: TGCAGCGTTGAAGAAGCCGGGAGGTACTTC
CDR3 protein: CSVEEAGRYF

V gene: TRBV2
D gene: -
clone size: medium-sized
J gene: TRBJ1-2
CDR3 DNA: TGTGCCAGCAGGGCGGGAAGCAACTATGGCTACACCTTC
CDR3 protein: CASRAGSNYGYTF

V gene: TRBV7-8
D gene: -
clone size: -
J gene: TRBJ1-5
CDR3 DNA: TGTGCCAGCAGCGATCAGGGGTATAGCAATCAGCCCCAGCATTTT
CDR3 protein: CASSDQGYSNQPQHF

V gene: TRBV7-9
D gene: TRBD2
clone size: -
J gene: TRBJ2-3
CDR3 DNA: TGTGCCAGCAGCTTAGGTCTAGCGGGGGCCTGGAAGTATTTT
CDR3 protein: CASSLGLAGAWKYF

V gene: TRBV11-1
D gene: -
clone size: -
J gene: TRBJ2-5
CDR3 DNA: TGTGCCAGCAGCCGACAGGAAGAGACCCAGTACTTC
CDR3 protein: CASSRQEETQYF

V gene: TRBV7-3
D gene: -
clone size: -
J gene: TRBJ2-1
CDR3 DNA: TGTGCCAGCAGGGACGCGGGACACAATGAGCAGTTCTTC
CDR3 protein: CASRDAGHNEQFF

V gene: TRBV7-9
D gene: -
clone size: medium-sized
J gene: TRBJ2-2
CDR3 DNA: TGTGCCAGCAGCTTTTCGGGGTTTACCGGGGAGCTGTTTTTT
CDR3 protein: CASSFSGFTGELFF

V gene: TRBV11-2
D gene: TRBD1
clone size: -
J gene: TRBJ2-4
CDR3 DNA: TGTGCCAGCAGCCCTCGGACAGGGGGAAACATTCAGTACTTC
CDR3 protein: CASSPRTGGNIQYF

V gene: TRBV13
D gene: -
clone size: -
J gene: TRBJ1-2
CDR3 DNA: TGTGCCAGCAGCTTAGTGGGGCGCCCCTATGGCTACACCTTC
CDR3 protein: CASSLVGRPYGYTF

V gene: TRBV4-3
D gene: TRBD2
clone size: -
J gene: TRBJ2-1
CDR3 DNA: TGCGCCAGCAGCCAGCCCCCAGCGGGAGGAAAGGATGAGCAGTTCTTC
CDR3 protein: CASSQPPAGGKDEQFF

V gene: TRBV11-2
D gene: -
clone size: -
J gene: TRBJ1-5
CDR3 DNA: TGTGCCAGCAGCAGCGACCGCAATCAGCCCCAGCATTTT
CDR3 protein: CASSSDRNQPQHF

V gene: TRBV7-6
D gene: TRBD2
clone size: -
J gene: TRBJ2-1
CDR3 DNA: TGTGCCAGCAGCCCTTACGGGACTAGCGGGGGAAAGGGTGAGCAGTTCTTC
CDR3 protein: CASSPYGTSGGKGEQFF

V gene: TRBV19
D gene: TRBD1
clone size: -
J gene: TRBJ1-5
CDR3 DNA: TGTGCCAGTAGTAAAAATACAGGGACAGGTAGCAATCAGCCCCAGCATTTT
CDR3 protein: CASSKNTGTGSNQPQHF

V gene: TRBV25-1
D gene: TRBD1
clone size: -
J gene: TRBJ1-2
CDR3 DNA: TGTGCCAGCAGTGGCGGACAGGTTAACTATGGCTACACCTTC
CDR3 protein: CASSGGQVNYGYTF

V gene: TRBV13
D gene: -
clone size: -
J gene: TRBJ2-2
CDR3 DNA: TGTGCCAGCAGCTTGTGGGGCCTGATGGACACCGGGGAGCTGTTTTTT
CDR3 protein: CASSLWGLMDTGELFF

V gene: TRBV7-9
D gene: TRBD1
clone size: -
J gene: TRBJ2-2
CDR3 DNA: TGTGCCACGAGGGGGACAGGGGACACCGGGGAGCTGTTTTTT
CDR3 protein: CATRGTGDTGELFF

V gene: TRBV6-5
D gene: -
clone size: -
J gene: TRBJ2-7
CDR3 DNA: TGTGCCAGCAGACCTCAAACTGGGAGCTCCTACGAGCAGTACTTC
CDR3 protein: CASRPQTGSSYEQYF

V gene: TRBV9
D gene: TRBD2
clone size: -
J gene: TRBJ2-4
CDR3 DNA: TGTGCCAGCAGCGTAAGCGGGAGATGGGACATTCAGTACTTC
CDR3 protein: CASSVSGRWDIQYF

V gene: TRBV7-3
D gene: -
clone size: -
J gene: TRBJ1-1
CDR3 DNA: TGTGCCAGCAGCTTAAACCAGGGCACTGAAGCTTTCTTT
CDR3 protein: CASSLNQGTEAFF

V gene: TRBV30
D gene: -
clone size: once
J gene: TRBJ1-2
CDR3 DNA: TGTGCCTGGAACAGTAACTATGGCTACACCTTC
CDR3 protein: CAWNSNYGYTF

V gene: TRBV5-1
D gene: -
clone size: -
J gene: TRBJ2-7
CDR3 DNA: TGCGCCAGCACTCGCCCGGAGAGCTCCTACGAGCAGTACTTC
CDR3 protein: CASTRPESSYEQYF

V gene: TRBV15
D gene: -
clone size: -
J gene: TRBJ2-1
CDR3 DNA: TGTGCCACCAGCAGAGTATCGGGAAAGGCGTACAATGAGCAGTTCTTC
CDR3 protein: CATSRVSGKAYNEQFF

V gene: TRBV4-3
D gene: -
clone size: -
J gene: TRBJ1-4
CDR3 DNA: TGCGCCAGCAGCCAAGAGGACAGAGTTAATGAAAAACTGTTTTTT
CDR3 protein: CASSQEDRVNEKLFF

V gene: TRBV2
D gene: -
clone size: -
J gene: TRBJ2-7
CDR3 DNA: TGTGCCAGCAGTGACCAGCGGGCGGGAAGTTTCTACGAGCAGTACTTC
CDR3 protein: CASSDQRAGSFYEQYF

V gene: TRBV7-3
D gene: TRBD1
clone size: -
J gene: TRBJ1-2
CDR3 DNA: TGTGCCAGCAGCTTCGGACAGGCCGCGTATGGCTACACCTTC
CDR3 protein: CASSFGQAAYGYTF

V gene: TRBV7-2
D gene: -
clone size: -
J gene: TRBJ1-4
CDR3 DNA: TGTGCCAGCAGCAACCAGGGGCAATTCGGTGAAAAACTGTTTTTT
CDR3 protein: CASSNQGQFGEKLFF

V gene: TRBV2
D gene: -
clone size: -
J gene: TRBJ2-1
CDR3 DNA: TGTGCCAGCAACCGGCAGGGGACATCCTACAATGAGCAGTTCTTC
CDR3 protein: CASNRQGTSYNEQFF